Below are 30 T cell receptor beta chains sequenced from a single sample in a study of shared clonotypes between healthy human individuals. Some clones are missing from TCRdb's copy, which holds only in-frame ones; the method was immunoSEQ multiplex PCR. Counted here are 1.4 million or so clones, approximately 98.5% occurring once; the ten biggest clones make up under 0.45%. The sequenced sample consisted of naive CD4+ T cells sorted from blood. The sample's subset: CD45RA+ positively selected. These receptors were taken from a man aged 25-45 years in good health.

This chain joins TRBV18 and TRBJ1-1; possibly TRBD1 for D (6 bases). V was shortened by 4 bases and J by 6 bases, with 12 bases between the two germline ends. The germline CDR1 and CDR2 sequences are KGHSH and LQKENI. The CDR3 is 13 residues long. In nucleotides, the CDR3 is TGTGCCAGCTCACGTCGACAGGCCCCTGAAGCTTTCTTT. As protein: CASSRRQAPEAFF.

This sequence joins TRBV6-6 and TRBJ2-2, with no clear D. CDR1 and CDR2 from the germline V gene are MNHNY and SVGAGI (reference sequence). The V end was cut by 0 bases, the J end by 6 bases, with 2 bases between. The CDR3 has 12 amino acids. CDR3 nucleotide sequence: TGTGCCAGCAGTTACTCGCCCGGGGAGCTGTTTTTT. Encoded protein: CASSYSPGELFF.

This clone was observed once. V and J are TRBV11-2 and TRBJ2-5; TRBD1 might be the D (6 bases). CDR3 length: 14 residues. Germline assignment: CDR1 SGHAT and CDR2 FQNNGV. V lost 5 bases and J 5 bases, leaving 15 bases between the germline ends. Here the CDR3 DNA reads TGTGCCAGCAGCCTCCACAGGGTGATCGAGACCCAGTACTTC. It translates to CASSLHRVIETQYF.

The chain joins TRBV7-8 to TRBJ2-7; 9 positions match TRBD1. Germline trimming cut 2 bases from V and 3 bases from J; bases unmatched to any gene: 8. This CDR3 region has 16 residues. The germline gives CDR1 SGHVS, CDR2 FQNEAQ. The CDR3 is CASSLLRDRALYEQYF. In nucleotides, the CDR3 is TGTGCCAGCAGCTTACTCCGGGACAGGGCTCTCTACGAGCAGTACTTC. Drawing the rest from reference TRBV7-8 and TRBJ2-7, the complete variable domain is GAGVSQSPRYKVAKRGQDVALRCDPISGHVSLFWYQQALGQGPEFLTYFQNEAQLDKSGLPSDRFFAERPEGSVSTLKIQRTQQEDSAVYLCASSLLRDRALYEQYFGPGTRLTVT.

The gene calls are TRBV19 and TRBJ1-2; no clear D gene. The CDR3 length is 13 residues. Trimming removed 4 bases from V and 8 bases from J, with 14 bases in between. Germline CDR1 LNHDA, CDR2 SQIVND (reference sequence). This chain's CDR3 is CASSNMVPGGYTF. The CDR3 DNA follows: TGTGCCAGTAGTAACATGGTACCCGGCGGCTACACCTTC.

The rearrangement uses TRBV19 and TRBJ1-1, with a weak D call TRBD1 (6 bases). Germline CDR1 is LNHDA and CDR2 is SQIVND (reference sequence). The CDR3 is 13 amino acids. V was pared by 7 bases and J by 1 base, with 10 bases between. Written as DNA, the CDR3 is TGTGCCAGTAACCCCAGGGGGAACACTGAAGCTTTCTTT. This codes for CASNPRGNTEAFF.

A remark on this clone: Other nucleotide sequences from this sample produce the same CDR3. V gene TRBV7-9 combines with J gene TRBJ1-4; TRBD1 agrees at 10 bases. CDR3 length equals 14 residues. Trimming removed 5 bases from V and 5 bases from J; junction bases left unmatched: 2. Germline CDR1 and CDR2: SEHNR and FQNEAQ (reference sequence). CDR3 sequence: CASSRTGGNEKLFF. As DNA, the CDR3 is TGTGCCAGCAGCCGGACAGGGGGAAATGAAAAACTGTTTTTT.

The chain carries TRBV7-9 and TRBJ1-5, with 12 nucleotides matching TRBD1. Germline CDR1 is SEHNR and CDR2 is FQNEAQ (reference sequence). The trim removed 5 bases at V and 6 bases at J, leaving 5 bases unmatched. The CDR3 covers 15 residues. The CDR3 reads CASSAGTGGRQPQHF. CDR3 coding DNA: TGTGCCAGCAGCGCCGGGACAGGGGGCCGTCAGCCCCAGCATTTT.

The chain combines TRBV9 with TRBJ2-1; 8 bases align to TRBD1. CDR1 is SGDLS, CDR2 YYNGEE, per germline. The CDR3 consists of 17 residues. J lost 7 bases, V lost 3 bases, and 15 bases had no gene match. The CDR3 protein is CASSAATGAHLMNEQFF. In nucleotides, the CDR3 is TGTGCCAGCAGCGCAGCGACAGGGGCCCACCTTATGAATGAGCAGTTCTTC.

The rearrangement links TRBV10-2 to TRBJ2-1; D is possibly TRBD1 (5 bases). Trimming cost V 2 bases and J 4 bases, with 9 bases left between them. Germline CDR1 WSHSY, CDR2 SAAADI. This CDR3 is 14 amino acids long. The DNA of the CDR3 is TGCGCCAGCAGTGAGGTTCACAGGTACAATGAGCAGTTCTTC. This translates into CASSEVHRYNEQFF.

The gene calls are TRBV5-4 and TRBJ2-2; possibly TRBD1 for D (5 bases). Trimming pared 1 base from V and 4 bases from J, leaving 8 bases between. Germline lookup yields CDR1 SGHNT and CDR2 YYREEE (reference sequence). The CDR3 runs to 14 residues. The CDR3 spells CASSLQGATGELFF. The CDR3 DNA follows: TGTGCCAGCAGCTTGCAGGGCGCCACCGGGGAGCTGTTTTTT. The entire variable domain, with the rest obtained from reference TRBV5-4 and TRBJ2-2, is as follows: ETGVTQSPTHLIKTRGQQVTLRCSSQSGHNTVSWYQQALGQGPQFIFQYYREEENGRGNFPPRFSGLQFPNYSSELNVNALELDDSALYLCASSLQGATGELFFGEGSRLTVL.

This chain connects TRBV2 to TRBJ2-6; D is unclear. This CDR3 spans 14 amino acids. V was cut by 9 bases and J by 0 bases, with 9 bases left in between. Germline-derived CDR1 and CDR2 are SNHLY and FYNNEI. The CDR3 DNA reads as TGTGCCAGAACCCATAACTCTGGGGCCAACGTCCTGACTTTC. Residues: CARTHNSGANVLTF. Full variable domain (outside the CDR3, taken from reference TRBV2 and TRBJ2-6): EPEVTQTPSHQVTQMGQEVILRCVPISNHLYFYWYRQILGQKVEFLVSFYNNEISEKSEIFDDQFSVERPDGSNFTLKIRSTKLEDSAMYFCARTHNSGANVLTFGAGSRLTVL.

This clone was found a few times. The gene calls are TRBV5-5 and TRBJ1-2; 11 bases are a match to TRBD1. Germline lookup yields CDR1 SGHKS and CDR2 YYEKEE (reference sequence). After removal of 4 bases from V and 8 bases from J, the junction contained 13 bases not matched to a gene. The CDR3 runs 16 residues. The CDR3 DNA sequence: TGTGCCAGCAGCCGCCCGACCGGGACAGGGGGAGAAGGCTACACCTTC. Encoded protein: CASSRPTGTGGEGYTF.

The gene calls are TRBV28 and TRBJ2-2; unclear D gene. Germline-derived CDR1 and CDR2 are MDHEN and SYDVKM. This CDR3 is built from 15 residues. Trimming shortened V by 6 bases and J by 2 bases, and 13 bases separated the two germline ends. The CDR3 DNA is TGTGCCAGCAGCCCCTTCGGCCCAAACACCGGGGAGCTGTTTTTT. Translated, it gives CASSPFGPNTGELFF.

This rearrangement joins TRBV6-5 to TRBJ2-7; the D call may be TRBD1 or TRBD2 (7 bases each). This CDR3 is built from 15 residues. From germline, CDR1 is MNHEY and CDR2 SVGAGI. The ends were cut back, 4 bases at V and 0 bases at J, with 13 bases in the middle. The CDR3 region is CASSSAGGASYEQYF. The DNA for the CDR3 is TGTGCCAGCAGTTCCGCAGGGGGGGCCTCCTACGAGCAGTACTTC.

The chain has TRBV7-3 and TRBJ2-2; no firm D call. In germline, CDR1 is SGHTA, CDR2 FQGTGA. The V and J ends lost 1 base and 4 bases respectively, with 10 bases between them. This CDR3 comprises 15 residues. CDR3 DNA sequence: TGTGCCAGCAGCTTAAGTGGCCCGAGCACCGGGGAGCTGTTTTTT. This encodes CASSLSGPSTGELFF.

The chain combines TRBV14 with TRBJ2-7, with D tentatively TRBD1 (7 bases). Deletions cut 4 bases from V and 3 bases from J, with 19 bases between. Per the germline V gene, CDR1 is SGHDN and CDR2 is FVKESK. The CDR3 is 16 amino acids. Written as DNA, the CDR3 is TGTGCCAGCAGCCTCCTGACGGCAGGGGGGCACTACGAGCAGTACTTC. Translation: CASSLLTAGGHYEQYF. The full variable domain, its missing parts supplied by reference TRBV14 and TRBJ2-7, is EAGVTQFPSHSVIEKGQTVTLRCDPISGHDNLYWYRRVMGKEIKFLLHFVKESKQDESGMPNNRFLAERTGGTYSTLKVQPAELEDSGVYFCASSLLTAGGHYEQYFGPGTRLTVT.

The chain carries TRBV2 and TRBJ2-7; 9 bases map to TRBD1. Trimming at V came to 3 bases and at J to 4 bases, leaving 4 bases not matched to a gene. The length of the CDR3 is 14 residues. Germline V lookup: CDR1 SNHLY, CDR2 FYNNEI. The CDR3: CASSDSGTGYEQYF. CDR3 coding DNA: TGTGCCAGCAGTGATAGTGGGACAGGGTACGAGCAGTACTTC.

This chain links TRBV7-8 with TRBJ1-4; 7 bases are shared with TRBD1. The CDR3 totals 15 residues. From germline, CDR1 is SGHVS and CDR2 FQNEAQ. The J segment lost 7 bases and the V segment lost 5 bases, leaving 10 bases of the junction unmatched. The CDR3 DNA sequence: TGTGCCAGCAGCGTGGATAGGGGGCTGGGTGAAAAACTGTTTTTT. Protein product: CASSVDRGLGEKLFF.

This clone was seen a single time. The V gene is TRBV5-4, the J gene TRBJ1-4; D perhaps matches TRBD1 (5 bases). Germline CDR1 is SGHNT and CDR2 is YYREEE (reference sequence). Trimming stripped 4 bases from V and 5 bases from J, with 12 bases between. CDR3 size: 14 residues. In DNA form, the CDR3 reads TGTGCCAGCAGCGCCGGGACGGAGAATGAAAAACTGTTTTTT. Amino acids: CASSAGTENEKLFF.

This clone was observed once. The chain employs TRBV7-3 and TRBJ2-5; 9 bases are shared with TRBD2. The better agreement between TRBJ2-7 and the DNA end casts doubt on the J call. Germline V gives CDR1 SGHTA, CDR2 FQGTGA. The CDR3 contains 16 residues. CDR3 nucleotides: TGTGCCAGCAGCTTAAGTTCTAGCGGGACCTCCTACGAGCAGTACTTC. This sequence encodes CASSLSSSGTSYEQYF.

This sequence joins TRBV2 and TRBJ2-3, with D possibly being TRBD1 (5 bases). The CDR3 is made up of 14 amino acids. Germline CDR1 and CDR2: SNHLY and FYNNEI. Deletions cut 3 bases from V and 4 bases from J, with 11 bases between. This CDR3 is CASSDSWGPDTQYF. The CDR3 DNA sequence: TGTGCCAGCAGTGACTCGTGGGGCCCAGATACGCAGTATTTT.

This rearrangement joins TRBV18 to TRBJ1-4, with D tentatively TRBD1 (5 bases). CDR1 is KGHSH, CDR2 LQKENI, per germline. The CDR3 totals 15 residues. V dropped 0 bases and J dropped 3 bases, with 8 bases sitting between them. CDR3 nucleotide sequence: TGTGCCAGCTCACCACCGGGACCGGCTAATGAAAAACTGTTTTTT. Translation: CASSPPGPANEKLFF.

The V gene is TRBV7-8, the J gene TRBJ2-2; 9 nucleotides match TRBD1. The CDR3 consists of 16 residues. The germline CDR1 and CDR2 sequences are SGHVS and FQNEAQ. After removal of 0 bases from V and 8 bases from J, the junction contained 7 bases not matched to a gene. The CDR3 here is CASSLAPGQGKGELFF. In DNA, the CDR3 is TGTGCCAGCAGCTTAGCCCCGGGACAGGGAAAAGGGGAGCTGTTTTTT.

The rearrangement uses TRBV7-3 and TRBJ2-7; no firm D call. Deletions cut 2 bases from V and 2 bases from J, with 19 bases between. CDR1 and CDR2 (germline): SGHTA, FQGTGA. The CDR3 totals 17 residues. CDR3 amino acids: CASSLVPLNGFTYEQYF. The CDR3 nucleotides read TGTGCCAGCAGCTTAGTCCCCCTCAACGGGTTTACCTACGAGCAGTACTTC. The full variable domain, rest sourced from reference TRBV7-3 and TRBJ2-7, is GAGVSQTPSNKVTEKGKYVELRCDPISGHTALYWYRQSLGQGPEFLIYFQGTGAADDSGLPNDRFFAVRPEGSVSTLKIQRTERGDSAVYLCASSLVPLNGFTYEQYFGPGTRLTVT.

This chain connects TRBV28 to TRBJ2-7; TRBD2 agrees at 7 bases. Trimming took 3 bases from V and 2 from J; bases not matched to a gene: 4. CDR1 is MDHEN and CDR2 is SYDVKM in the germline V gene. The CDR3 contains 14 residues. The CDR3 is CASSFGGGAYEQYF. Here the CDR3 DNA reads TGTGCCAGCAGTTTCGGGGGAGGGGCCTACGAGCAGTACTTC.

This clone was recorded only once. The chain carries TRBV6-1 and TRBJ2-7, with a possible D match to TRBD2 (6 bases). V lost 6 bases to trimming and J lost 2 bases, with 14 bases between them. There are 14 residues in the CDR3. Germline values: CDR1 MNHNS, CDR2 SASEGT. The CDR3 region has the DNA TGTGCCAGCAGGGAGGTAGCGGAGACCTACGAGCAGTACTTC. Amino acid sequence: CASREVAETYEQYF.

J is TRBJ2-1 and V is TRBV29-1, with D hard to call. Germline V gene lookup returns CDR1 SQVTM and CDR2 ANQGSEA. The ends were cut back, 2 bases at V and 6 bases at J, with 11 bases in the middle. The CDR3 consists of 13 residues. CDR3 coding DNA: TGCAGCGTTGAAAGAGTGACAAGCAATGAGCAGTTCTTC. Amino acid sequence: CSVERVTSNEQFF.

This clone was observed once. The CDR3 sequence is CASSPRGENYGYTF. As DNA, the CDR3 is TGTGCCAGCAGTCCCCGGGGAGAGAACTATGGCTACACCTTC. This chain connects TRBV9 to TRBJ1-2, with no clear D. V lost 5 bases and J 2 bases, leaving 13 bases between the germline ends. The CDR3 sequence is 14 residues long. CDR1 and CDR2 from the germline V gene are SGDLS and YYNGEE.

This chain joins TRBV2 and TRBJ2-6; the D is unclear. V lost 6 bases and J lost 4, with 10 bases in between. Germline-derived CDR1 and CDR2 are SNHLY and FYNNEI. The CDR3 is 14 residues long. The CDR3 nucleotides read TGTGCCAGCAGGGGAAACGCGGGGGCCAACGTCCTGACTTTC. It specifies CASRGNAGANVLTF.